This TCR beta chain was sequenced for a study of persistence of HIV-infected CD4 T cells. The germline V gene encodes CDR1 LGHDT and CDR2 YNNKEL (reference sequence). The CDR3 contains 15 residues. The trim removed 6 bases at V and 7 bases at J, leaving 11 bases unmatched. Findings and caveats of the study: TCRbeta richness was lower in CMV- and Gag-responding cells than in anti-CD3/anti-CD28-responding cells. Degenerate expanded CDR3beta sequences were enriched among CMV- and Gag-responding cells.

Cells were stimulated with CMV-infected fibroblast lysates at approximately 10 ug/mL. CD40L-negative CD69-negative CD45RO-high memory CD4+ T cells were sorted as populations depleted of antigen-responding cells. The immunoSEQ assay was version 4, run in survey mode. Profiled with immunoSEQ multiplex PCR; TCRdb holds only in-frame clones, not every one. The sample yields tens of thousands of clones, around 82% seen once. This clone has a single count. Its antigen remains unidentified. The source of this sequence is an adult man with HIV who was CMV-seropositive. This chain links TRBV3-1 (or the pseudogene TRBV3-2) with TRBJ2-7, with 11 bases lining up with TRBD2. This sample comprised CD4+ T cells sorted from PBMCs after roughly 18-hour stimulation, obtained from a patient who received antiretroviral therapy. For the CDR3, the DNA is TGTGCCAGCAGGTCCGGGACTAGCGGACCTGGGGAGCAGTACTTC. Translation gives CASRSGTSGPGEQYF.